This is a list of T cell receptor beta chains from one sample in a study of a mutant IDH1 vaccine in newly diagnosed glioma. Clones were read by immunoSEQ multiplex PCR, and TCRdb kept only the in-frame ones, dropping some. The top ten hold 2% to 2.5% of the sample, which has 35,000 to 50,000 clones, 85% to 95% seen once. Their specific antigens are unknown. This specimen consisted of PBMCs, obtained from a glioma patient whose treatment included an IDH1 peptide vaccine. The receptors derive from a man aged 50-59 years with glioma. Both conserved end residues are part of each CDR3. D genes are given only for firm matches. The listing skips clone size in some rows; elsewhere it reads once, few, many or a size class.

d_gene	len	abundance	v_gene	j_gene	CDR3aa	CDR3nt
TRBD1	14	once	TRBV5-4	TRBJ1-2	CASSYGQGGYGYTF	TGTGCCAGCAGCTACGGACAGGGCGGCTATGGCTACACCTTC
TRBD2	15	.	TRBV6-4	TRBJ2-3	CASRETSGSTDTQYF	TGTGCCAGCAGGGAGACTAGCGGGAGTACAGATACGCAGTATTTT
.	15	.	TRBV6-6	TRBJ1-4	CASSPGAATNEKLFF	TGTGCCAGCAGCCCCGGGGCTGCAACTAATGAAAAACTGTTTTTT
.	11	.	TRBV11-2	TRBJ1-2	CASSLPGGYTF	TGTGCCAGCAGCTTACCAGGAGGCTACACCTTC
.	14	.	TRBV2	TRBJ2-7	CASSEGGPITEQYF	TGTGCCAGCAGTGAAGGGGGGCCGATCACCGAGCAGTACTTC
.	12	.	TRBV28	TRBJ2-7	CASSLGIYEQYF	TGTGCCAGCAGTTTAGGCATATACGAGCAGTACTTC
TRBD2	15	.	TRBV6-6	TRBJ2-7	CASSFPSGSRYEQYF	TGTGCCAGCAGTTTTCCTAGCGGGAGCCGATACGAGCAGTACTTC
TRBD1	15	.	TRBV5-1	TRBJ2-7	CASSPGQGGPREQYF	TGCGCCAGCAGCCCCGGACAGGGAGGACCGCGCGAGCAGTACTTC
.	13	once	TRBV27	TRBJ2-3	CASSLYYTDTQYF	TGTGCCAGCAGTTTATATTACACAGATACGCAGTATTTT
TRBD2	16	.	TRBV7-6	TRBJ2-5	CASSILAGANQETQYF	TGTGCCAGCAGCATACTAGCGGGAGCGAATCAAGAGACCCAGTACTTC
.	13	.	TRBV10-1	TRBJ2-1	CASKAQPDGEQFF	TGCGCCAGCAAGGCTCAACCAGATGGCGAGCAGTTCTTC
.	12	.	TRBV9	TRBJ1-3	CASNRAGGTIYF	TGTGCCAGCAATCGGGCCGGGGGCACCATATATTTT
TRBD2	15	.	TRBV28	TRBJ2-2	CASSFLAGGTGELFF	TGTGCCAGCAGTTTCCTAGCGGGAGGAACCGGGGAGCTGTTTTTT
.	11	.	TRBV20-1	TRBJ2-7	CSAPVTAEQYF	TGCAGTGCTCCGGTTACGGCCGAGCAGTACTTC
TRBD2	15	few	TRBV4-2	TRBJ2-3	CASSQTSGGADTQYF	TGTGCCAGCAGCCAGACTAGCGGGGGGGCAGATACGCAGTATTTT
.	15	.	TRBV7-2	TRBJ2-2	CASSLWTTNTGELFF	TGTGCCAGCAGCTTATGGACCACGAACACCGGGGAGCTGTTTTTT
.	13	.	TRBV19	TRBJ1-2	CASSRDFVYGYTF	TGTGCCAGTAGCAGGGATTTTGTCTATGGCTACACCTTC
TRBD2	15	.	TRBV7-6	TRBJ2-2	CASSPRLAGEAELFF	TGTGCCAGCAGCCCCCGACTAGCGGGAGAGGCGGAGCTGTTTTTT
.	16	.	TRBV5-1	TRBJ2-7	CASSLRAGRSSYEQYF	TGCGCCAGCAGCTTGAGGGCAGGCAGAAGCTCCTACGAGCAGTACTTC
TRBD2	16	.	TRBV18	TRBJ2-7	CASSPPTSGGNGEQYF	TGTGCCAGCTCACCACCGACTAGCGGGGGGAACGGCGAGCAGTACTTC
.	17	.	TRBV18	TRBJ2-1	CASSPSMVQSSYNEQFF	TGTGCCAGCTCACCCAGTATGGTACAGTCATCCTACAATGAGCAGTTCTTC
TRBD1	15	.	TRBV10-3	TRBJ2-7	CAISESWDRVYEQYF	TGTGCCATCAGTGAGTCTTGGGACAGGGTATACGAGCAGTACTTC
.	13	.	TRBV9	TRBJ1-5	CASSVGGRQPQHF	TGTGCCAGCAGCGTAGGGGGTAGGCAGCCCCAGCATTTT
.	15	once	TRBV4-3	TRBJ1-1	CASRFREHMNTEAFF	TGCGCCAGCAGGTTTAGGGAGCACATGAACACTGAAGCTTTCTTT
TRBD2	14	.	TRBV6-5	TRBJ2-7	CASSRGGSFGEQYF	TGTGCCAGCAGCCGCGGGGGTTCCTTCGGGGAGCAGTACTTC
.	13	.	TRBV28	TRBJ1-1	CASTSTGYTEAFF	TGTGCCAGCACTAGTACAGGATACACTGAAGCTTTCTTT
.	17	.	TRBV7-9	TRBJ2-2	CASSLDSRGSNTGELFF	TGTGCCAGCAGCTTAGATTCCAGGGGATCGAACACCGGGGAGCTGTTTTTT
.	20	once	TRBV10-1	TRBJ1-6	CASRKKRPGASGGYNSPLHF	TGCGCCAGCAGAAAGAAAAGGCCAGGGGCCTCCGGGGGCTATAATTCACCCCTCCACTTT
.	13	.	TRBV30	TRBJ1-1	CAWQQGLNTEAFF	TGTGCCTGGCAACAGGGCCTGAACACTGAAGCTTTCTTT
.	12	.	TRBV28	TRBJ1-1	CASSFAVTEAFF	TGTGCCAGCAGTTTCGCGGTCACTGAAGCTTTCTTT
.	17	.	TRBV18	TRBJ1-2	CASSPAGAGPLNYGYTF	TGTGCCAGCTCACCGGCGGGGGCAGGACCCCTTAACTATGGCTACACCTTC
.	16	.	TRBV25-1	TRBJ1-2	CASSPPQGTLIYGYTF	TGTGCCAGCAGCCCCCCTCAGGGTACCCTCATCTATGGCTACACCTTC
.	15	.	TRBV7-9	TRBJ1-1	CASSHRRRVGTEAFF	TGTGCCAGCAGCCACCGACGACGAGTTGGGACTGAAGCTTTCTTT
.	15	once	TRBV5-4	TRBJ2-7	CASSLGQEFTSREYF	TGTGCCAGCAGCTTGGGGCAGGAGTTTACGAGCAGGGAGTACTTC
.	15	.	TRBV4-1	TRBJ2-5	CASSQWRGPQETQYF	TGCGCCAGCAGCCAATGGAGAGGGCCCCAAGAGACCCAGTACTTC
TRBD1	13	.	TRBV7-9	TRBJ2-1	CASGQGGSGEQFF	TGTGCCAGCGGACAGGGGGGTAGTGGTGAGCAGTTCTTC
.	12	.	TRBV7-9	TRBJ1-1	CASSYVGAEAFF	TGTGCCAGCAGCTACGTGGGGGCTGAAGCTTTCTTT
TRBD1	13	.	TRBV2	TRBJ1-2	CASLWTGIYGYTF	TGTGCCAGCCTATGGACAGGGATATATGGCTACACCTTC
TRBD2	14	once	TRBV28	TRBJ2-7	CASRGGGPTYEQYF	TGTGCCAGCAGGGGCGGGGGGCCCACCTACGAGCAGTACTTC
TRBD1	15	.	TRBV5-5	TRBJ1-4	CASSQHRDSGVKLFF	TGTGCCAGCAGCCAACACCGGGACAGTGGGGTGAAACTGTTTTTT
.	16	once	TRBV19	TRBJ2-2	CASSIEGRLSTGELFF	TGTGCCAGTAGTATAGAGGGCAGGTTGAGCACCGGGGAGCTGTTTTTT
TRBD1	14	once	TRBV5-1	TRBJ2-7	CASSLLDRASEQYF	TGCGCCAGCAGCCTCCTTGACAGGGCCAGCGAGCAGTACTTC
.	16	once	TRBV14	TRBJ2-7	CASSQGGTSGSYEQYF	TGTGCCAGCAGCCAAGGGGGAACCAGCGGTTCCTACGAGCAGTACTTC
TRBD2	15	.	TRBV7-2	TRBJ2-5	CASSLKGLATETQYF	TGTGCCAGCAGCTTAAAGGGACTAGCGACAGAGACCCAGTACTTC
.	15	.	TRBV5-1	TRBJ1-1	CASSLSGGLNTEAFF	TGCGCCAGCAGCTTGAGTGGGGGTCTGAACACTGAAGCTTTCTTT
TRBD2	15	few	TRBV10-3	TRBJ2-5	CAISDSGGAGETQYF	TGTGCCATCAGTGATTCCGGGGGGGCAGGGGAGACCCAGTACTTC
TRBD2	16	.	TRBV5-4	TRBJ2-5	CASSSGGLGSGETQYF	TGTGCCAGCAGCTCGGGGGGACTAGGGAGCGGGGAGACCCAGTACTTC
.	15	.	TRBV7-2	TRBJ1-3	CASSREGSSGNTIYF	TGTGCCAGCAGCCGGGAGGGATCCTCTGGAAACACCATATATTTT
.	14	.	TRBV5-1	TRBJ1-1	CASSLESGNTEAFF	TGCGCCAGCAGCTTGGAGTCGGGGAACACTGAAGCTTTCTTT
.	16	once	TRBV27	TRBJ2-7	CASSLGAEVVPYEQYF	TGTGCCAGCAGTTTGGGGGCGGAGGTGGTACCCTACGAGCAGTACTTC
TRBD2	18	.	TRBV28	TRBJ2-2	CASSLFETSGRITGELFF	TGTGCCAGCAGTTTATTCGAGACTAGCGGGAGGATCACCGGGGAGCTGTTTTTT
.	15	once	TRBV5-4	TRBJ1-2	CASSLAGGNNYGYTF	TGTGCCAGCAGCTTGGCGGGGGGGAATAACTATGGCTACACCTTC
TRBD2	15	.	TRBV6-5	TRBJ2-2	CASSSGLAYTGELFF	TGTGCCAGCAGCTCGGGACTAGCATACACCGGGGAGCTGTTTTTT
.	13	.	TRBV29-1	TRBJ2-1	CSVGRGSYNEQFF	TGCAGCGTTGGGAGGGGCTCCTACAATGAGCAGTTCTTC
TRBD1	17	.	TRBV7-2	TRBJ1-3	CASSLATQGARGNTIYF	TGTGCCAGCAGCTTAGCAACACAGGGGGCGCGGGGAAACACCATATATTTT
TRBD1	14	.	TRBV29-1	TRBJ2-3	CSVVGGRGPDTQYF	TGCAGCGTTGTAGGGGGCAGGGGTCCAGATACGCAGTATTTT
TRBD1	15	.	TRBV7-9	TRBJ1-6	CASSLVGQGDSPLHF	TGTGCCAGCAGCTTAGTAGGACAGGGGGATTCACCCCTCCACTTT
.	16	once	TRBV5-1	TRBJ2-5	CASSLGGTTGEETQYF	TGCGCCAGCAGCTTGGGAGGTACCACGGGGGAAGAGACCCAGTACTTC
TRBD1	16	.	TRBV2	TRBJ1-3	CASRRDRSTSGNTIYF	TGTGCCAGCAGGAGGGACAGGTCGACCTCTGGAAACACCATATATTTT